This T cell receptor (beta chain) was profiled in a study of immune evolution from preneoplasia to lung adenocarcinoma. Whole-study results and caveats: Later-stage lesions appeared to have more T cells, more diversity, less clonality.

TCRdb's copy holds only in-frame clones and misses some; the assay was immunoSEQ multiplex PCR. This sample has about 10,000 clones, with around 80% found just once. The CDR3 runs to 16 residues. Germline V gene data show CDR1 as MNHEY and CDR2 as SVGAGI. V lost 0 bases and J lost 1, with 12 bases in between. Remarks on this clone: Its target is unknown.

Nucleic acids came from premalignant or tumor cells enriched by macro-dissection. The chain carries TRBV6-5 and TRBJ1-1; tentatively, D is TRBD1 (5 bases). Input material: FFPE minimally invasive lung adenocarcinoma tissue. The TCR was taken from a person aged 70 to 80 with lung adenocarcinoma. Some clones in this sample may be carry-over from other donors' samples. The CDR3 spells CASSYSWGGGNTEAFF. The CDR3 DNA is TGTGCCAGCAGTTACTCGTGGGGCGGTGGGAACACTGAAGCTTTCTTT.